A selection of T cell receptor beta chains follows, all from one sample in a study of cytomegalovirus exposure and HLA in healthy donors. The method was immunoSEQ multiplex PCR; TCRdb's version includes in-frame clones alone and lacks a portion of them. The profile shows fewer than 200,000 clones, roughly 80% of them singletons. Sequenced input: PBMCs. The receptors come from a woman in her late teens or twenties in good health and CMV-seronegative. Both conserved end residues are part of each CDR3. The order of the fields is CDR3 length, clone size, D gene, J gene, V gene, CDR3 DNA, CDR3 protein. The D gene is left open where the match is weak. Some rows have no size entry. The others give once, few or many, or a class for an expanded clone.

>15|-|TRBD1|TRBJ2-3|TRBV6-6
TGTGCCAGCACTTGGGACAGGGGGCGCCCAGATACGCAGTATTTT
CASTWDRGRPDTQYF
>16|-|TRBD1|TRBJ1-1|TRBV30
TGTGCCTGGAGTTCGTTAGGGGGCTATACGAACACTGAAGCTTTCTTT
CAWSSLGGYTNTEAFF
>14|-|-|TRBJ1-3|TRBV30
TGTGCCTGGACCCAGGGGCGTTCTGGAAACACCATATATTTT
CAWTQGRSGNTIYF
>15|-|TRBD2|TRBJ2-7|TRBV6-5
TGTGCCAGCAGAAAGGGACTAGCGGGGTTCTACGAGCAGTACTTC
CASRKGLAGFYEQYF
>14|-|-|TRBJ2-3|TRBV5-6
TGTGCCAGCAGCTTTCTCCTAGAGGCAGATACGCAGTATTTT
CASSFLLEADTQYF
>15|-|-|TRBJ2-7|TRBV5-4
TGTGCCAGCAGCTCTGGAACAGGGTCTCTGTACGAGCAGTACTTC
CASSSGTGSLYEQYF
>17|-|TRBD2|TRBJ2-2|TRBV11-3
TGTGCCAGCAGTTGGGTACTAGCGGGAGGGAACACCGGGGAGCTGTTTTTT
CASSWVLAGGNTGELFF
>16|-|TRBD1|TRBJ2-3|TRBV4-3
TGCGCCAGCAGCCAAGACCGACAGGGGGCGACAGATACGCAGTATTTT
CASSQDRQGATDTQYF
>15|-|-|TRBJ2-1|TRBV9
TGTGCCAGCAGCGTAGGGCTTGAGGCGTTCGGTGAGCAGTTCTTC
CASSVGLEAFGEQFF
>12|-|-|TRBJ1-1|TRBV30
TGTGCCTGGTCCCCAGGGTACACTGAAGCTTTCTTT
CAWSPGYTEAFF
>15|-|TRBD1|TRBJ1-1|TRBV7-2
TGTGCCAGCAGCCTCACAGGGGGGGTGGGCACTGAAGCTTTCTTT
CASSLTGGVGTEAFF
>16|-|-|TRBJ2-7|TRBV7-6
TGTGCCAGCAGCTTAGGATTCGGGACAAAAAGCTACGAGCAGTACTTC
CASSLGFGTKSYEQYF
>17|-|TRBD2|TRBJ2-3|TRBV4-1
TGCGCCAGCAGCCAAGATATTAGCGGGAGCCTGGAAGATACGCAGTATTTT
CASSQDISGSLEDTQYF
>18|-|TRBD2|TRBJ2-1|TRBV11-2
TGTGCCAGCAGCCCCCGTCAGAGCGGGAGGGCCGTAGACAATGAGCAGTTCTTC
CASSPRQSGRAVDNEQFF
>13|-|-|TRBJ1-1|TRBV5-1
TGCGCCAGCAGGTTGGGACAATACACTGAAGCTTTCTTT
CASRLGQYTEAFF
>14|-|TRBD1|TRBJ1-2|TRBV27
TGTGCCAGCAGCCCGACAGGGCTTAACTATGGCTACACCTTC
CASSPTGLNYGYTF
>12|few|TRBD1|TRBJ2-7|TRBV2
TGTGCCACCCGGGACAGCCTCTACGAGCAGTACTTC
CATRDSLYEQYF
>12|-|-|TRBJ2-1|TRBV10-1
TGCGCCAGCAGTGAGACCACTAGTGCAGAGTTCTTC
CASSETTSAEFF
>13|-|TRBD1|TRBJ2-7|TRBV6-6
TGTGCCAGCAGCGGACAGGGGGCGGGCGAGCAGTACTTC
CASSGQGAGEQYF
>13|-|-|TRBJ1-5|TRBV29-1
TGCAGCGTCGCGGGATCGAGTAATCAGCCCCAGCATTTT
CSVAGSSNQPQHF
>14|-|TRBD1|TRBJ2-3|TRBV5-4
TGTGCCAGCAGCTTGGCAGGGGGCGCAGATACGCAGTATTTT
CASSLAGGADTQYF
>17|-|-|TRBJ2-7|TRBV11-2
TGTGCCAGCAGCTTCGCCCCTGGGAGGGACACGTCCTACGAGCAGTACTTC
CASSFAPGRDTSYEQYF
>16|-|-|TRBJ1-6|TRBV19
TGTGCCAGTCGCCGGGGGGCCGAGTGGGCGAATTCACCCCTCCACTTT
CASRRGAEWANSPLHF
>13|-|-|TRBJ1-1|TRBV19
TGTGCCAGTAGGGGGAGGGTGGACACTGAAGCTTTCTTT
CASRGRVDTEAFF
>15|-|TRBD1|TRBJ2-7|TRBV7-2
TGTGCCAGCAGCCAGTCCAGGACAGGGCCCTACGAGCAGTACTTC
CASSQSRTGPYEQYF
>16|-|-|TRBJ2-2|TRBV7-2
TGTGCCAGCAGCTTAGCGTTAGGACTTAACACCGGGGAGCTGTTTTTT
CASSLALGLNTGELFF
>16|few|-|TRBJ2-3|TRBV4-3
TGCGCCAGCAGCCAAGATCCCAACGTTGTGGGGGCTCCGCAGTATTTT
CASSQDPNVVGAPQYF
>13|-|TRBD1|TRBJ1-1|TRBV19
TGTGCCAGTAGTACAGGGACAGCCACTGAAGCTTTCTTT
CASSTGTATEAFF
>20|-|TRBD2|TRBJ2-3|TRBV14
TGTGCCAGCAGCCAAGATCCCCTTTTTTTTACTAGCGGGAGCACAGATACGCAGTATTTT
CASSQDPLFFTSGSTDTQYF
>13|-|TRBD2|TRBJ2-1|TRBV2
TGTGCCAGAGGACTAGCGGGAGGCAATGAGCAGTTCTTC
CARGLAGGNEQFF
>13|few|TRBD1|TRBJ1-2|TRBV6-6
TGTGCCAGCAGCAGGGGGCGCTTCTATGGCTACACCTTC
CASSRGRFYGYTF
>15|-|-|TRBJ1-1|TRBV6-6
TGTGCCAGCAGCCCCTCGGGGAGTAGGAACACTGAAGCTTTCTTT
CASSPSGSRNTEAFF
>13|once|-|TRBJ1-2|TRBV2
TGTGCCAGTACGTTTGGGGCCGGCTATGGCTACACCTTC
CASTFGAGYGYTF
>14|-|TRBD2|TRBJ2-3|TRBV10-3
TGTGCCATCAGTGGTCGGGAGGGCACAGATACGCAGTATTTT
CAISGREGTDTQYF
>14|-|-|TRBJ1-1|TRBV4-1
TGCGCCAGCAGCCAAGATGGGCTGAACACTGAAGCTTTCTTT
CASSQDGLNTEAFF
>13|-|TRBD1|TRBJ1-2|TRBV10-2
TGCGCCAGCAGTGAGCAGGGGGCGTATGGCTACACCTTC
CASSEQGAYGYTF
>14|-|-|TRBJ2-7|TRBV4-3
TGCGCCAGCAGCCAAGATGCGGCGAGCTACGAGCAGTACTTC
CASSQDAASYEQYF
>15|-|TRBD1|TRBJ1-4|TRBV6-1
TGTGCCAGCAGTGAGGGACAGAGGCGTAATGAAAAACTGTTTTTT
CASSEGQRRNEKLFF
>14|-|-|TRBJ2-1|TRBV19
TGTGCCAGTAGTATACGGGGGTCCTACAATGAGCAGTTCTTC
CASSIRGSYNEQFF
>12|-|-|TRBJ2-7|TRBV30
TGTGCCTGCAAGGGACACTCCTGGGAGCAGTACTTC
CACKGHSWEQYF
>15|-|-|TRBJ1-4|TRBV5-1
TGCGCCAGCAGCAAAAGACAGGACCTTGGGGAAAAACTGTTTTTT
CASSKRQDLGEKLFF
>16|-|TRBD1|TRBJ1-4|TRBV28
TGTGCCAGCAGTTTATTCGGCGCAGGGGGCGGTGAAAAACTGTTTTTT
CASSLFGAGGGEKLFF
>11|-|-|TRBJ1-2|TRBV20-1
TGCAGTGCTGACAATAACTATGGCTACACCTTC
CSADNNYGYTF
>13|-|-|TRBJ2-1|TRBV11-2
TGTGCCAGCAGCCCGAGCTCCTACAATGAGCAGTTCTTC
CASSPSSYNEQFF
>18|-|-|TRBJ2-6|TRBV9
TGTGCCAGCAGCGTATCAGGGGTTAGTCTATCTGGGGCCAACGTCCTGACTTTC
CASSVSGVSLSGANVLTF
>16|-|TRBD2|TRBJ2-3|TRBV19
TGTGCCAGTAGTATAGGGGCTAGCGGGAACAGCGATACGCAGTATTTT
CASSIGASGNSDTQYF
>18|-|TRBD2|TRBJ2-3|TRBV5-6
TGTGCCAGCAGCTTAGGACTAGCGGGAGTTCTAGGCACAGATACGCAGTATTTT
CASSLGLAGVLGTDTQYF
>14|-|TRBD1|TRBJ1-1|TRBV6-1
TGTGCCAGCGGAAGGGACAGGGAGGACACTGAAGCTTTCTTT
CASGRDREDTEAFF
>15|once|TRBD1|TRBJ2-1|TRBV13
TGTGCCAGCAGCTCGTGGGACAGGGCTGCTAATGAGCAGTTCTTC
CASSSWDRAANEQFF
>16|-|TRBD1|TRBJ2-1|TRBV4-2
TGTGCCAGCAGCCAAGTGGGGACAGGGATGAACGGTGAGCAGTTCTTC
CASSQVGTGMNGEQFF
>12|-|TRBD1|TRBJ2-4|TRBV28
TGTGCCAGCAGATCGGGACAGGGGGCCGCCATATTC
CASRSGQGAAIF
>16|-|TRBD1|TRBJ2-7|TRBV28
TGTGCCAGCAGTCTTCCGGGACAGGGGCGCTCCTACGAGCAGTACTTC
CASSLPGQGRSYEQYF
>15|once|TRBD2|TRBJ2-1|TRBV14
TGTGCCAGCAGCCCGCCAGCGGGAACCTACAATGAGCAGTTCTTC
CASSPPAGTYNEQFF
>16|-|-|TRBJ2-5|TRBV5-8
TGTGCCAGCAGCCGGTCGGGGAGCGGAGTAGGGGAGACCCAGTACTTC
CASSRSGSGVGETQYF
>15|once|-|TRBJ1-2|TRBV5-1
TGCGCCAGCAGCTTGGTTGACCCCCGGGGGTATGGCTACACCTTC
CASSLVDPRGYGYTF
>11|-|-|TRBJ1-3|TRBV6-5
TGTGCCAGCCTCTCTGGAAACACCATATATTTT
CASLSGNTIYF
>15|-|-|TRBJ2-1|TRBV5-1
TGCGCCAGCAGCATCCCTAGCGTCTCCTACAATGAGCAGTTCTTC
CASSIPSVSYNEQFF
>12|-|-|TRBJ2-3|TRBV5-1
TGCGCCAGCAGCCCCACCGGAGATACGCAGTATTTT
CASSPTGDTQYF
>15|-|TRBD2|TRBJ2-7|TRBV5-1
TGCGCCAGCAGGAGCGAGGGAGCGGGAGCCTACGAGCAGTACTTC
CASRSEGAGAYEQYF